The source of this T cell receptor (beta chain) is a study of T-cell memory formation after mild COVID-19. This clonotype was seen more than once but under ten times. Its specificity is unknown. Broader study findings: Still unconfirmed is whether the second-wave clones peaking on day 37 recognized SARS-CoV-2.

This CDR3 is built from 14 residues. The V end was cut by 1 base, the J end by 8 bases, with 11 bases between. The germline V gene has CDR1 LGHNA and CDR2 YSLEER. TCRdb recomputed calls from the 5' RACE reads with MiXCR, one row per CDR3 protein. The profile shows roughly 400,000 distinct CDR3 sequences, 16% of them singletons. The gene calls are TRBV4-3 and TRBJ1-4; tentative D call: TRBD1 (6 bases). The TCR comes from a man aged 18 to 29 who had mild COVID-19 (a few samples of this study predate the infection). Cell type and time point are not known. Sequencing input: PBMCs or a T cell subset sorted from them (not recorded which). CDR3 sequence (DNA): TGCGCCAGCAGCCAAGGGCACAGGGACGAAAAACTGTTTTTT. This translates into CASSQGHRDEKLFF.